This TCR beta chain originates from a study of blood T cell repertoires in COVID-19. Study context: Samples of COVID-19 (acute and convalescent) were obtained from the United States, Italy and Spain.

Germline loops: CDR1 SGHAT, CDR2 FQNNGV. Trimming stripped 5 bases from V and 2 bases from J, with 12 bases between. This CDR3 is built from 15 residues. The repertoire was sequenced with immunoSEQ multiplex PCR; TCRdb's copy has only in-frame clones and lacks some. Of around 230,000 clones detected, just over 85% appear once; the ten largest clones hold around 2.2%. This TCR was sampled from a man younger than 40 who had recovered from COVID-19. Sequenced: peripheral blood. V gene TRBV11-2 combines with J gene TRBJ2-2; D gene unclear. CDR3 in amino acids: CASSPPQTNTGELFF. In DNA, the CDR3 is TGTGCCAGCAGCCCACCACAGACAAACACCGGGGAGCTGTTTTTT. The full variable domain, rest sourced from reference TRBV11-2 and TRBJ2-2, is EAGVAQSPRYKIIEKRQSVAFWCNPISGHATLYWYQQILGQGPKLLIQFQNNGVVDDSQLPKDRFSAERLKGVDSTLKIQPAKLEDSAVYLCASSPPQTNTGELFFGEGSRLTVL.